Following are 22 T cell receptor beta chains from one sample sequenced in a study of cytomegalovirus exposure and HLA in healthy donors. A multiplex PCR was run with 60 Vbeta primers and 13 Jbeta primers. The method was immunoSEQ multiplex PCR; TCRdb's version includes in-frame clones alone and lacks a portion of them. This sample lists about 72,000 clones; its ten largest clones have about an eighth. Sequencing was performed on PBMCs. These TCRs come from a man aged 50-59 years in good health and CMV-seropositive.

V usage is TRBV5-7 and J usage is TRBJ2-2; 10 bases are shared with TRBD1. TRBV5-7 is placed among ORFs of uncertain function. This CDR3 is 18 amino acids long. V was pared by 4 bases and J by 1 base, with 10 bases of the junction left unmatched. The CDR3 DNA follows: TGTGCCAGCAGCCCGAACCCCGACAGGGGGCTGAACACCGGGGAGCTGTTTTTT. Translated, it gives CASSPNPDRGLNTGELFF.

The chain uses TRBV9 and TRBJ1-2; the D gene is possibly TRBD1 (6 bases). V was pared by 4 bases and J by 2 bases, with 15 bases between. This CDR3 has 15 amino acids. Germline CDR1 is SGDLS and CDR2 is YYNGEE. CDR3 bases: TGTGCCAGCAGCCCACAACAGGGACGGAACTATGGCTACACCTTC. Translation gives CASSPQQGRNYGYTF.

The rearrangement joins TRBV13 to TRBJ1-1; D uncertain. Germline V CDR1 and CDR2: PRHDT, FYEKMQ (reference sequence). V was cut by 1 base and J by 3 bases, with 6 bases left in between. This CDR3 has 13 residues. The CDR3 nucleotides are TGTGCCAGCAGCTTAGTTACATACACTGAAGCTTTCTTT. Translated: CASSLVTYTEAFF.

This chain links TRBV14 with TRBJ1-4, with a possible D match to TRBD1 (6 bases). The CDR3 length is 16 residues. V was shortened by 1 base and J by 3 bases, with 12 bases between the two germline ends. CDR1 is SGHDN, CDR2 FVKESK, per germline. The DNA for the CDR3 is TGTGCCAGCAGCCAAGCTCGGACAGAACCTAATGAAAAACTGTTTTTT. Protein sequence: CASSQARTEPNEKLFF. The whole variable domain, filled in from reference TRBV14 and TRBJ1-4, reads EAGVTQFPSHSVIEKGQTVTLRCDPISGHDNLYWYRRVMGKEIKFLLHFVKESKQDESGMPNNRFLAERTGGTYSTLKVQPAELEDSGVYFCASSQARTEPNEKLFFGSGTQLSVL.

This rearrangement joins TRBV28 to TRBJ2-3; TRBD2 might be the D (6 bases). Germline CDR1 MDHEN, CDR2 SYDVKM. The V end lost 6 bases, the J end lost 0 bases, and 10 bases lay between the germline ends. The CDR3 covers 14 residues. CDR3 residues: CASRVGGSTDTQYF. The CDR3 DNA is TGTGCCAGCAGGGTCGGGGGAAGCACAGATACGCAGTATTTT.

This rearrangement joins TRBV25-1 to TRBJ2-3; 9 bases match TRBD1. V gave up 3 bases and J gave up 2 bases; unmatched junction bases: 3. Germline CDR1 reads MGHDK; CDR2 reads SYGVNS. The CDR3 length is 15 residues. CDR3 loop: CASSEDRGATDTQYF. CDR3 DNA sequence: TGTGCCAGCAGTGAGGACAGGGGCGCCACAGATACGCAGTATTTT. Supplemented by reference TRBV25-1 and TRBJ2-3, the full variable domain reads EADIYQTPRYLVIGTGKKITLECSQTMGHDKMYWYQQDPGMELHLIHYSYGVNSTEKGDLSSESTVSRIRTEHFPLTLESARPSHTSQYLCASSEDRGATDTQYFGPGTRLTVL.

The rearrangement uses TRBV5-8 and TRBJ1-4; possibly TRBD1 for D (6 bases). V lost 4 bases and J lost 4, with 11 bases in between. Germline V gene sequence: CDR1 SGHTS, CDR2 YDEGEE. The CDR3 runs to 14 residues. CDR3 coding DNA: TGTGCCAGCAGCCCGACAGGCCTTAATGAAAAACTGTTTTTT. As protein: CASSPTGLNEKLFF.

By frequency, this clone is medium-sized. This rearrangement joins TRBV6-1 to TRBJ2-2; D is perhaps TRBD2 (6 bases). Germline-derived CDR1 and CDR2 are MNHNS and SASEGT. This CDR3 contains 13 residues. The V end lost 4 bases, the J end lost 3 bases, and 6 bases lay between the germline ends. The chain's CDR3 is CASSGGDTGELFF. CDR3 sequence (DNA): TGTGCCAGCAGTGGCGGGGACACCGGGGAGCTGTTTTTT.

This chain connects TRBV6-6 to TRBJ1-2, with 12 nucleotides matching TRBD1. V dropped 6 bases and J dropped 9; count of bases not matched to a gene: 5. CDR3 length: 13 residues. Germline CDR1 reads MNHNY; CDR2 reads SVGAGI (reference sequence). As DNA, the CDR3 is TGTGCCAGCAGGGGACAGGGGGCCGGTAGCTACACCTTC. It specifies CASRGQGAGSYTF.

The rearrangement links TRBV11-2 to TRBJ2-3; D gene uncertain. This CDR3 spans 14 amino acids. V lost 1 base and J 3 bases, leaving 8 bases between the germline ends. Germline CDR1 and CDR2: SGHAT and FQNNGV. The CDR3: CASSLVLRTDTQYF. Here the CDR3 DNA reads TGTGCCAGCAGCTTAGTCCTGCGAACAGATACGCAGTATTTT.

V is TRBV19 and J is TRBJ1-5, with unresolved D. Germline V CDR1 and CDR2: LNHDA, SQIVND (reference sequence). This CDR3 comprises 15 residues. V lost 7 bases and J lost 1, with 14 bases in between. The DNA for the CDR3 is TGTGCCAGTATCCCGGGTCTCTGGAGCAATCAGCCCCAGCATTTT. Translated, it gives CASIPGLWSNQPQHF.

The chain recombines TRBV5-6 with TRBJ1-4; TRBD1 aligns across 8 bases. J gave up 7 bases and V 6 bases, and 14 bases lay outside the gene matches. This CDR3 has 16 amino acids. From germline, CDR1 is SGHDT and CDR2 YYEEEE. The CDR3 spells CASTIRTGGLSEKLFF. Here the CDR3 DNA reads TGTGCCAGCACCATAAGAACAGGGGGATTGAGTGAAAAACTGTTTTTT.

The chain joins TRBV6-1 to TRBJ1-6; the match to TRBD1 covers 10 bases. V gave up 1 base and J gave up 8 bases; unmatched junction bases: 8. CDR3 length: 17 amino acids. Per germline, CDR1 MNHNS and CDR2 SASEGT. The CDR3 nucleotides are TGTGCCAGCAGTGAAGGCGCGGGGACAGGGGAATATTCACCCCTCCACTTT. Its translation is CASSEGAGTGEYSPLHF.

The V call is TRBV5-1, the J call TRBJ2-2; possible D gene TRBD1, 8 bases. Germline V gene sequence: CDR1 SGHRS, CDR2 YFSETQ. The CDR3 has 16 amino acids. Trimming took off 6 bases at V and 1 base at J, with 16 bases between the two ends. This CDR3 is CASTLGGTGNTGELFF. Written as DNA, the CDR3 is TGCGCCAGCACCCTGGGGGGGACAGGGAACACCGGGGAGCTGTTTTTT.

J is TRBJ2-6 and V is TRBV19, with TRBD1 identical over 8 bases. CDR1 is LNHDA and CDR2 is SQIVND in the germline V gene (reference sequence). J gave up 0 bases and V 10 bases, and 11 bases lay outside the gene matches. The CDR3 contains 17 residues. CDR3 sequence reads: CAILKTGAPSGANVLTF. CDR3 nucleotides: TGTGCCATCCTCAAGACAGGGGCCCCCTCTGGGGCCAACGTCCTGACTTTC.

Remarks on this clone: Other DNA sequences in the same sample also yield this CDR3. J is TRBJ2-7 and V is TRBV5-1; D is perhaps TRBD1 (5 bases). Trimming pared 2 bases from V and 4 bases from J, leaving 10 bases between. From germline, CDR1 is SGHRS and CDR2 YFSETQ. The CDR3 loop spans 13 amino acids. CDR3 loop: CASSLDRSYEQYV. CDR3 bases: TGCGCCAGCAGCTTAGACAGATCTTACGAGCAGTACGTC.

The chain employs TRBV7-8 and TRBJ2-1; 9 positions agree with TRBD2. V lost 1 base to trimming and J lost 15 bases; unmatched junction nucleotides: 10. The CDR3 spans 14 residues. The germline CDR1 and CDR2 sequences are SGHVS and FQNEAQ. The CDR3 sequence is CASSLERGAPRTFF. The CDR3 DNA sequence: TGTGCCAGCAGCTTAGAGCGGGGGGCCCCCAGAACGTTCTTC.

V is TRBV5-1 and J is TRBJ2-1; tentatively, D is TRBD2 (5 bases). This CDR3 contains 16 residues. CDR1 is SGHRS, CDR2 YFSETQ, per germline. V gave up 1 base and J gave up 2 bases, with 13 bases separating them. The chain's CDR3 is CASSLNPGLAYNEQFF. CDR3 in DNA: TGCGCCAGCAGCTTGAATCCGGGATTGGCCTACAATGAGCAGTTCTTC.

The chain couples TRBV5-6 to TRBJ1-1; 9 nucleotides line up with TRBD1. Unmatched junction bases numbered 5, after V lost 4 bases and J lost 1 base. The CDR3 is 15 residues long. Per germline, CDR1 SGHDT and CDR2 YYEEEE. CDR3: CASSAQGAQNTEAFF. The CDR3 coding sequence is TGTGCCAGCAGCGCACAGGGGGCCCAGAACACTGAAGCTTTCTTT.

V gene TRBV5-8 combines with J gene TRBJ1-1; D ambiguous. The CDR3 is 13 residues long. Trimming stripped 7 bases from V and 2 bases from J, with 12 bases between. The germline gives CDR1 SGHTS, CDR2 YDEGEE. This chain's CDR3 is CASGTEPNTEAFF. The CDR3 DNA sequence: TGTGCCAGCGGAACAGAGCCCAACACTGAAGCTTTCTTT.

The V and J genes are TRBV6-1 and TRBJ1-5; TRBD1 agrees at 7 bases. The CDR3 runs to 14 residues. The germline V gene has CDR1 MNHNS and CDR2 SASEGT. V lost 7 bases and J lost 4; bases outside the gene matches: 7. The CDR3 sequence is CASTQGQTNQPQHF. Here the CDR3 DNA reads TGTGCCAGCACCCAGGGACAGACAAATCAGCCCCAGCATTTT.

This chain joins TRBV6-5 and TRBJ1-1, with TRBD1 as a possible D gene (5 bases). CDR3 length: 13 amino acids. From germline, CDR1 is MNHEY and CDR2 SVGAGI. With 6 bases removed from V and 1 base from J, the gap between germline ends came to 9 bases. The CDR3 region has the DNA TGTGCCAGCAGCAAAGGGGAGAACACTGAAGCTTTCTTT. Translated, it gives CASSKGENTEAFF.